Described below is a single T cell receptor (beta chain) sequence and its context. This sample is drawn from a study of PD-1 blockade in classical Hodgkin lymphoma. Between the trimmed V and J ends, which lost 3 bases and 0 bases, there was a span of 17 bases. CDR1 and CDR2 (germline): SGDLS, YYNGEE. The CDR3 runs to 17 residues. Data came from immunoSEQ multiplex PCR; TCRdb stores just in-frame clones and leaves some out. This sample yields approximately 96,000 clones, of which approximately 94% are seen a single time; less than 2% belongs to the top ten. Time point denoted: cycle 4 day 1 (C4D1), after less than 7 weeks of nivolumab. No patient escaped relapse after autologous stem cell transplantation, and brentuximab vedotin exposure varied.

The chain uses TRBV9 and TRBJ2-3; D may be TRBD2 (5 bases). This sample comprised peripheral blood mononuclear cells (PBMCs), obtained before the fourth cycle of nivolumab. The TCR was taken from a human donor with classical Hodgkin lymphoma. Here the CDR3 DNA reads TGTGCCAGCAGCGCAGACCTCGGGCCGGGGAGCACAGATACGCAGTATTTT. Translation gives CASSADLGPGSTDTQYF.